This T cell receptor beta chain was captured in a study of cytomegalovirus exposure and HLA in healthy donors. PCR employed 60 Vbeta and 13 Jbeta primers. Sequencing used immunoSEQ multiplex PCR; TCRdb keeps in-frame clones, though not all of them. The sample has roughly 300,000 clones; about nine tenths are singletons. This CDR3 is 16 amino acids long. Per germline, CDR1 SGHKS and CDR2 YYEKEE (reference sequence). V was shortened by 0 bases and J by 1 base, with 11 bases between the two germline ends. V usage is TRBV5-5 and J usage is TRBJ1-3; no firm D call. What was sequenced was PBMCs. This TCR was recovered from a man between 40 and 49 years old in good health and CMV-seropositive. This chain's CDR3 is CASSLALRGSGNTIYF. As DNA, the CDR3 is TGTGCCAGCAGCTTGGCCTTGCGGGGATCTGGAAACACCATATATTTT.